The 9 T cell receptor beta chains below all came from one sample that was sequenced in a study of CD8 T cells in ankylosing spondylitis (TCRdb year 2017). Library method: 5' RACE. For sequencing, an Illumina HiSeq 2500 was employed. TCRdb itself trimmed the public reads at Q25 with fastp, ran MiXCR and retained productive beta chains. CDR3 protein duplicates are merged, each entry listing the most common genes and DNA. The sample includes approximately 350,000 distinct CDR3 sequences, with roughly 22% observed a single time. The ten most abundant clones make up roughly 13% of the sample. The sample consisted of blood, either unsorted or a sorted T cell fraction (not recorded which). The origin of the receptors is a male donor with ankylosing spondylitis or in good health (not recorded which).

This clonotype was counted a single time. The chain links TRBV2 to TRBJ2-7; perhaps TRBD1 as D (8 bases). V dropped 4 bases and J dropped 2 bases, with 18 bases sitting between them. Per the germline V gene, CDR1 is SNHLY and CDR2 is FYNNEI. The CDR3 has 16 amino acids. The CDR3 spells CASSGVWTGRAYEQYF. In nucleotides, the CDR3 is TGTGCCAGCAGTGGAGTCTGGACAGGGAGGGCCTACGAGCAGTACTTC.

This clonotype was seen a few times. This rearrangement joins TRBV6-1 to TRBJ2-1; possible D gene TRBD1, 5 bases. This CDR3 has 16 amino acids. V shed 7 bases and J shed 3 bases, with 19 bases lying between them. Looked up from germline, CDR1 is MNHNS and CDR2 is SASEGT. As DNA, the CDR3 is TGTGCCAGCACCATGGGGCCGGCAGTCGACTACAATGAGCAGTTCTTC. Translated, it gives CASTMGPAVDYNEQFF.

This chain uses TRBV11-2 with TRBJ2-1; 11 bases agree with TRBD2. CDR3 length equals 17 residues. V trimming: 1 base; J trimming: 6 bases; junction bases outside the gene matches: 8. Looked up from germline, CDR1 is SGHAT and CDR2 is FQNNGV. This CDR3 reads CASSLGIAGGPLNEQFF. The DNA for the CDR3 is TGTGCCAGCAGCTTAGGGATAGCGGGGGGGCCCCTCAATGAGCAGTTCTTC.

The CDR3 DNA sequence: TGCAGCGGTCGGGACAGGGTACATGAGCAGTTCTTC. Protein product: CSGRDRVHEQFF. This chain connects TRBV29-1 to TRBJ2-1; 9 bases fit TRBD1. Looked up from germline, CDR1 is SQVTM and CDR2 is ANQGSEA. The V gene end was trimmed by 7 bases and the J gene end by 8 bases; junction bases not matched to a gene: 6. The CDR3 is 12 residues long.

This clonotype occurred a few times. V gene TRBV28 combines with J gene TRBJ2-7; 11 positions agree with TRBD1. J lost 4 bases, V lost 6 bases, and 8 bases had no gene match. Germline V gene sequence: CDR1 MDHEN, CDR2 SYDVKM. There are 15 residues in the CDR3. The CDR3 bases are TGTGCCAGCAGACCTATCGGACAGGGGGCATACGAGCAGTACTTC. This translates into CASRPIGQGAYEQYF.

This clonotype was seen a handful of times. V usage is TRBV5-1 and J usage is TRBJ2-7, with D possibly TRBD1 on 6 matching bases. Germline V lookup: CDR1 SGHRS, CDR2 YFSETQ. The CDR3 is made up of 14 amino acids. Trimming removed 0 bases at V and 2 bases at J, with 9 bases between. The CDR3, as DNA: TGCGCCAGCAGCTTGGAAACAGGGCCCTACGAGCAGTACTTC. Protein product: CASSLETGPYEQYF.

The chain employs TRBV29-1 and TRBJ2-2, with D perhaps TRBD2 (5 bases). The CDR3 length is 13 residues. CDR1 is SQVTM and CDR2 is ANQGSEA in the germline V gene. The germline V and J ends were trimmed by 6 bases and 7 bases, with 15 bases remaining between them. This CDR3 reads CSVPNGVGGELFF. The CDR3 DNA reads TGCAGCGTCCCGAACGGGGTTGGCGGGGAGCTGTTTTTT.

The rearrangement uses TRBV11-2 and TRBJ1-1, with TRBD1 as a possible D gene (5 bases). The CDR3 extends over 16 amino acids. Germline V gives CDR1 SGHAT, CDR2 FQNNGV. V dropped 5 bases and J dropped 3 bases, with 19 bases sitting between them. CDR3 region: CASSRTLGVRDTEAFF. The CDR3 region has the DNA TGTGCCAGCAGCCGAACATTAGGGGTACGGGACACTGAAGCTTTCTTT. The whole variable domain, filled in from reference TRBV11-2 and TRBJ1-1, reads EAGVAQSPRYKIIEKRQSVAFWCNPISGHATLYWYQQILGQGPKLLIQFQNNGVVDDSQLPKDRFSAERLKGVDSTLKIQPAKLEDSAVYLCASSRTLGVRDTEAFFGQGTRLTVV.

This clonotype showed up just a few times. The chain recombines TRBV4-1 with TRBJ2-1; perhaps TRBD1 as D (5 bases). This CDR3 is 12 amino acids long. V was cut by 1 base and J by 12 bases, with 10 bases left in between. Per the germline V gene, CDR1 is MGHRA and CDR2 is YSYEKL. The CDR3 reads CASSQGQLGQFF. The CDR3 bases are TGCGCCAGCAGCCAAGGACAGCTTGGGCAGTTCTTC.